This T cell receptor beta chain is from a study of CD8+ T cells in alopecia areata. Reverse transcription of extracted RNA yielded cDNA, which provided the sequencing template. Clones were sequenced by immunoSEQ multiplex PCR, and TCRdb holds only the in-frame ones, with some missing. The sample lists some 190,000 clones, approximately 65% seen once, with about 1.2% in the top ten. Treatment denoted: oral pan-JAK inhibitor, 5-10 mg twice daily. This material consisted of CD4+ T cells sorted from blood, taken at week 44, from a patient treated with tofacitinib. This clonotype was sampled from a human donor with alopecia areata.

The CDR3 is CASSHRGRGGTNEKLFF. The CDR3 coding sequence is TGCGCCAGCAGCCATCGCGGCAGGGGAGGCACTAATGAAAAACTGTTTTTT. The V gene is TRBV5-1, the J gene TRBJ1-4; TRBD1 is a possible D gene (6 bases). The germline CDR1 and CDR2 sequences are SGHRS and YFSETQ. This CDR3 spans 17 amino acids. V was cut by 4 bases and J by 2 bases, with 18 bases left in between.